The clone carrying this T cell receptor beta chain came up many times. The target antigen is unknown. The data stem from a study of T cell repertoires in cytomegalovirus infection. Study as a whole: An indication of both CMV infection and matching HLA type came from public TCR beta signatures.

Using its own MiXCR run on the reads, TCRdb lists one record per CDR3 protein. This sample has 450,000 to 600,000 distinct CDR3 sequences; roughly 12% occur once, and the top ten carry roughly a tenth. V was shortened by 2 bases and J by 2 bases, with 16 bases between the two germline ends. CDR1 is SNHLY, CDR2 FYNNEI, per germline. The CDR3 runs to 16 residues. Study-level findings and limits: Within the response measured ex vivo, HLA-C-restricted CMV-specific TCR beta clonotypes were dominant. Frequencies of public TCR beta families were cumulated, and this identified carriers of CMV plus the relevant HLA.

This TCR derives from a human donor in good health (CMV status not recorded). Some clones in this sample may be carry-over from other donors' samples. The chain has TRBV2 and TRBJ2-7; D uncertain. Sequences were obtained from PBMCs. Written as DNA, the CDR3 is TGTGCCAGCAGTGAAAGCCCTCCGACACCCGCCTACGAGCAGTACTTC. Translating gives CASSESPPTPAYEQYF.